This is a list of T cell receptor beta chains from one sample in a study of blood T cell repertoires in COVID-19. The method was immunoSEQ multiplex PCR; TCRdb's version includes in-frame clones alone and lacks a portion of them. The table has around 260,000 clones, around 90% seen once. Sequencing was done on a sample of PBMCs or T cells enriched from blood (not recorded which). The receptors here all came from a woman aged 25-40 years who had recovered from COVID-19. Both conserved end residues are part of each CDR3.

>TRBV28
CASSFRSNTQYF
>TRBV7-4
CASSLAAGDELYEQYF
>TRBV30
CAWSIGKQTEAFF
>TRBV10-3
CAISESNSHEQYF
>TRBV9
CASSEQTSGLDGEQYF
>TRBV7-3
CASSRGGTDTQYF
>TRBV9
CASSVEGTGQPQHF
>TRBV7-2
CASSLGDRGYEQYF
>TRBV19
CATAPWTGGDEQYF
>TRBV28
CASSLQVNQPQHF
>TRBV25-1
CASRATRVGTEAFF